The 32 T cell receptor beta chains given below trace back to one sample, sequenced in a study of metastatic and nonmetastatic thyroid tumors. TCRdb re-analyzed the PCR reads through MiXCR. The profile shows around 13,000 clones, approximately 23% of them singletons. Thyroid surgery took place with no prior treatment in any patient. Sequenced sample: adjacent normal tissue. The receptors stem from a female donor with papillary thyroid cancer or a benign thyroid nodule (not recorded which). Some clones in this sample may be carry-over from other donors' samples.

This clone was counted between two and nine times. The chain couples TRBV6-1 to TRBJ1-2; 8 nucleotides align to TRBD1. Per the germline V gene, CDR1 is MNHNS and CDR2 is SASEGT. The CDR3 has 15 amino acids. The V gene end was trimmed by 7 bases and the J gene end by 0 bases; junction bases not matched to a gene: 7. The CDR3 is CASTGTGESNYGYTF. The CDR3 bases are TGTGCCAGCACCGGGACAGGCGAATCTAACTATGGCTACACCTTC.

The V and J genes are TRBV20-1 and TRBJ1-2; D gene ambiguous. The germline CDR1 and CDR2 sequences are DFQATT and SNEGSKA (reference sequence). Trimming removed 3 bases at V and 4 bases at J, with 6 bases between. The CDR3 is 11 residues long. The CDR3 loop reads CSASELYGYTF. The CDR3 region has the DNA TGCAGTGCTAGCGAGCTCTATGGCTACACCTTC.

This clone appeared once. The chain employs TRBV20-1 and TRBJ1-1, with 9 bases identical to TRBD1. Germline CDR1 DFQATT, CDR2 SNEGSKA (reference sequence). The ends lost 0 bases at V and 12 bases at J; junction bases unmatched: 11. This CDR3 is built from 14 residues. CDR3 amino acids: CSAREGRTGGATFF. The CDR3 DNA follows: TGCAGTGCTAGAGAGGGTAGAACAGGGGGCGCAACTTTCTTT.

This chain joins TRBV6-1 and TRBJ2-7; no reliable D call. Germline CDR1 and CDR2: MNHNS and SASEGT. The CDR3 has 12 residues. V lost 1 base and J 5 bases, leaving 6 bases between the germline ends. CDR3 region: CASSEVGDEQYV. CDR3 coding DNA: TGTGCCAGCAGTGAAGTAGGCGACGAGCAGTACGTC.

This clone came up many times. The chain carries TRBV5-1 and TRBJ2-3; no clear D gene. The CDR3 contains 16 residues. Germline V gene data show CDR1 as SGHRS and CDR2 as YFSETQ. V was cut by 4 bases and J by 1 base, with 16 bases left in between. DNA for the CDR3: TGCGCCAGCAGCCCCGCTGGAGCGCCCCGCACAGATACGCAGTATTTT. It is translated as CASSPAGAPRTDTQYF. The full variable domain, with the rest looked up from reference TRBV5-1 and TRBJ2-3, is KAGVTQTPRYLIKTRGQQVTLSCSPISGHRSVSWYQQTPGQGLQFLFEYFSETQRNKGNFPGRFSGRQFSNSRSEMNVSTLELGDSALYLCASSPAGAPRTDTQYFGPGTRLTVL.

A few counts support this clone. This CDR3 reads CASSYPTSGVYNEQFF. The CDR3 DNA follows: TGTGCCAGCAGTTATCCCACTAGCGGGGTCTACAATGAGCAGTTCTTC. The chain is built from TRBV6-2 or TRBV6-3 and TRBJ2-1; 10 bases line up with TRBD2. The ends lost 3 bases at V and 3 bases at J; junction bases unmatched: 5. This CDR3 has 16 residues. From germline, CDR1 is MNHEY and CDR2 SVGEGT.

Relative to its sample, this clone is medium-sized (0.01 to 0.1%). The chain links TRBV2 to TRBJ2-5, with D perhaps TRBD2 (5 bases). Germline V gene lookup returns CDR1 SNHLY and CDR2 FYNNEI. This CDR3 comprises 13 residues. V gave up 5 bases and J gave up 4 bases, with 11 bases separating them. The CDR3, as DNA: TGTGCCAGCAGTCTGAGGGTGTTAGAGACCCAGTACTTC. This encodes CASSLRVLETQYF. Full variable domain (rest looked up from reference TRBV2 and TRBJ2-5): EPEVTQTPSHQVTQMGQEVILRCVPISNHLYFYWYRQILGQKVEFLVSFYNNEISEKSEIFDDQFSVERPDGSNFTLKIRSTKLEDSAMYFCASSLRVLETQYFGPGTRLLVL.

This clone was seen a handful of times. The final CDR3 position lacks the conserved phenylalanine or tryptophan, pointing to a likely read error. The chain employs TRBV19 and TRBJ2-7; TRBD1 matches 8 bases. CDR3 length: 14 residues. Losses at the gene ends were 10 bases for V and 2 bases for J; bases not matched to a gene: 10. Germline V CDR1 and CDR2: LNHDA, SQIVND (reference sequence). The CDR3 spells CATAPDRAAYEQYL. As DNA, the CDR3 is TGTGCCACCGCGCCGGACAGGGCGGCCTACGAGCAGTACTTA.

The sample holds one count of this clone. This rearrangement joins TRBV11-2 to TRBJ2-2; unclear D gene. Matching the DNA end better, TRBJ2-3 makes the J call doubtful. The germline V gene encodes CDR1 SGHAT and CDR2 FQNNGV. CDR3 size: 15 residues. In nucleotides, the CDR3 is TGTGCCAGCAGCTTAGCTGTAACCAGCACAGATACGCAGTATTTT. Protein sequence: CASSLAVTSTDTQYF.

This clone came up a few times. The chain uses TRBV6-2 or TRBV6-3 and TRBJ2-1; 10 bases align to TRBD2. The CDR3 contains 16 residues. Losses at the gene ends were 0 bases for V and 8 bases for J; bases not matched to a gene: 7. Germline lookup yields CDR1 MNHEY and CDR2 SVGEGT. CDR3 sequence: CASSYSESGRGYEQFF. DNA of the CDR3: TGTGCCAGCAGTTACTCCGAGAGCGGGAGGGGGTATGAGCAGTTCTTC.

Sample share makes this clone medium-sized (0.01 to 0.1%). V gene TRBV6-1 combines with J gene TRBJ1-4, with D hard to call. With 6 bases removed from V and 4 bases from J, the gap between germline ends came to 12 bases. The CDR3 loop spans 14 amino acids. Looked up from germline, CDR1 is MNHNS and CDR2 is SASEGT. CDR3 amino acids: CASRMGGGNEKLFF. The CDR3, as DNA: TGTGCCAGCAGGATGGGCGGAGGTAATGAAAAACTGTTTTTT.

This clone was counted ten times or more. The gene calls are TRBV18 and TRBJ1-1; D not certain. The germline V and J ends were trimmed by 3 bases and 3 bases, with 11 bases remaining between them. Germline V gene sequence: CDR1 KGHSH, CDR2 LQKENI. The CDR3 is made up of 14 amino acids. The CDR3 loop reads CASSPGRRDTEAFF. The CDR3 nucleotides are TGTGCCAGCTCACCCGGGCGAAGGGACACTGAAGCTTTCTTT.

This clone was seen a handful of times. CDR3: CASSLAGGVSYNEQFF. CDR3 in DNA: TGTGCCAGCAGCTTAGCGGGGGGGGTCTCCTACAATGAGCAGTTCTTC. This sequence joins TRBV7-2 and TRBJ2-1; 7 nucleotides line up with TRBD2. Germline loops: CDR1 SGHTA, CDR2 FQGNSA. V was clipped by 0 bases and J by 0 bases; unmatched bases: 2. The CDR3 sequence is 16 residues long.

Relative to its sample, this clone is medium-sized. The chain employs TRBV6-1 and TRBJ2-7; D unresolved. The CDR3 runs 11 residues. Between the trimmed V and J ends, which lost 7 bases and 3 bases, there was a span of 7 bases. CDR1 is MNHNS and CDR2 is SASEGT in the germline V gene. The CDR3 DNA reads as TGTGCCAGCATAAAGGACTACGAGCAGTACTTC. Amino acid sequence: CASIKDYEQYF.

About this clone itself: A junction end diverges from the germline sequence, so it may reflect a read error. This chain links TRBV5-1 with TRBJ2-5, with 7 bases aligning to TRBD1. The CDR3 covers 14 residues. Germline values: CDR1 SGHRS, CDR2 YFSETQ. The CDR3 nucleotides are TGCGCCAGCAGCGTCGGGACAGCACAAGAGGCCCAGTACTTC. This sequence encodes CASSVGTAQEAQYF.

Comments on this clone: The germline gene is not matched at one end of the junction; a read error may be the cause. The CDR3 sequence is CASSLVSGGNTIFF. CDR3 nucleotide sequence: TGTGCCAGCAGCTTGGTCTCTGGTGGGAACACCATATTTTTT. This chain connects TRBV5-6 to TRBJ1-3; D not certain. Per the germline V gene, CDR1 is SGHDT and CDR2 is YYEEEE. This CDR3 has 14 residues.

This clone was seen many times. The V gene is TRBV3-1, the J gene TRBJ1-2; 9 bases align to TRBD1. This CDR3 is 13 amino acids long. Germline assignment: CDR1 LGHDT and CDR2 YNNKEL (reference sequence). The J segment lost 6 bases and the V segment lost 2 bases, leaving 1 base of the junction unmatched. CDR3 sequence (DNA): TGTGCCAGCAGCCAACGGACAGGGGATGGCTACACCTTC. Its translation is CASSQRTGDGYTF.

The V call is TRBV7-3, the J call TRBJ1-3, with D possibly matching TRBD1 (5 bases). In germline, CDR1 is SGHTA, CDR2 FQGTGA. V was clipped by 1 base and J by 4 bases, with 11 bases between them. The CDR3 has 15 amino acids. The CDR3 region has the DNA TGTGCCAGCAGCTTAAACGGGGGGTACGGAAACACCATATATTTT. Residues: CASSLNGGYGNTIYF. Supplemented by reference TRBV7-3 and TRBJ1-3, the full variable domain reads GAGVSQTPSNKVTEKGKYVELRCDPISGHTALYWYRQSLGQGPEFLIYFQGTGAADDSGLPNDRFFAVRPEGSVSTLKIQRTERGDSAVYLCASSLNGGYGNTIYFGEGSWLTVV.

This clone was seen repeatedly, ten times or more. The chain employs TRBV5-1 and TRBJ2-2, with a tentative D call TRBD1 (5 bases). Trimming left V 2 bases short and J 3 bases short, with 11 bases between. This CDR3 contains 15 residues. CDR1 is SGHRS, CDR2 YFSETQ, per germline. The CDR3 reads CASSLGDRDTGELFF. The DNA for the CDR3 is TGCGCCAGCAGCTTAGGCGACAGAGACACCGGGGAGCTGTTTTTT.

This clone is labeled medium-sized (0.01 to 0.1%). The rearrangement joins TRBV5-1 to TRBJ2-1, with TRBD1 as a possible D gene (8 bases). The CDR3 has 16 amino acids. Germline lookup yields CDR1 SGHRS and CDR2 YFSETQ. V was cut by 4 bases and J by 1 base, with 15 bases left in between. In DNA form, the CDR3 reads TGCGCCAGCAGCACAGGGGGGGGCGCTTCCTACAATGAGCAGTTCTTC. Translation gives CASSTGGGASYNEQFF.

A few counts support this clone. The chain recombines TRBV27 with TRBJ2-2; 9 positions agree with TRBD2. V lost 7 bases and J lost 4; bases outside the gene matches: 7. The CDR3 is 15 amino acids. Germline assignment: CDR1 MNHEY and CDR2 SMNVEV (reference sequence). The CDR3 sequence: CASTRLAVLTGELFF. The CDR3 coding sequence is TGTGCCAGCACTAGACTAGCGGTCCTCACCGGGGAGCTGTTTTTT.

The chain combines TRBV2 with TRBJ2-5, with D perhaps TRBD2 (5 bases). V was trimmed by 2 bases and J by 10 bases, leaving 20 bases between them. The CDR3 is 15 amino acids. CDR1 is SNHLY, CDR2 FYNNEI, per germline. CDR3 in amino acids: CASSERSLAGLCQYF. CDR3 sequence (DNA): TGTGCCAGCAGTGAAAGGTCGCTAGCTGGGTTGTGCCAGTACTTC.

This clone was observed a handful of times. This chain uses TRBV6-1 with TRBJ1-5; D might be TRBD1 (5 bases). This CDR3 has 16 amino acids. Germline CDR1 reads MNHNS; CDR2 reads SASEGT. V lost 5 bases and J 1 base, leaving 15 bases between the germline ends. CDR3 amino acids: CASSHAGGESNQPQHF. Here the CDR3 DNA reads TGTGCCAGCAGTCATGCGGGAGGGGAGAGCAATCAGCCCCAGCATTTT.

This chain uses TRBV20-1 with TRBJ2-7; D is uncertain. CDR1 is DFQATT and CDR2 is SNEGSKA in the germline V gene (reference sequence). Deletions cut 1 base from V and 2 bases from J, with 15 bases between. CDR3 length equals 15 residues. CDR3 residues: CSARGGTGRAYEQYF. The CDR3 DNA reads as TGCAGTGCTAGAGGGGGAACGGGTCGGGCCTACGAGCAGTACTTC.

CDR3 DNA: TGTGCCAGCAGTGTGAGCGGGACAGGGGGCTTCGATGGCTACACCTTC. This translates into CASSVSGTGGFDGYTF. The V call is TRBV2, the J call TRBJ1-2; TRBD1 aligns across 12 bases. The V gene's germline CDR1 is SNHLY and CDR2 FYNNEI. This CDR3 comprises 16 residues. V dropped 4 bases and J dropped 6; count of bases not matched to a gene: 9.

This clone has at least ten counts. The genes are TRBV20-1 and TRBJ2-4; the D gene is possibly TRBD2 (6 bases). Germline values: CDR1 DFQATT, CDR2 SNEGSKA (reference sequence). The CDR3 is 16 amino acids. The V and J ends lost 6 bases and 0 bases respectively, with 18 bases between them. CDR3 sequence: CSARLGGFVAKNIQYF. CDR3 nucleotide sequence: TGCAGTGCCAGACTAGGCGGGTTCGTAGCCAAAAACATTCAGTACTTC.

The chain combines TRBV6-1 with TRBJ1-2; no definite D call. Germline V CDR1 and CDR2: MNHNS, SASEGT. The CDR3 runs to 14 residues. Trimming stripped 6 bases from V and 4 bases from J, with 15 bases between. The CDR3 sequence: CASSPPSGIYGYTF. In DNA, the CDR3 is TGTGCCAGCAGCCCCCCCTCCGGGATCTATGGCTACACCTTC.

This clone has more than one count but fewer than ten. The chain links TRBV6-1 to TRBJ1-2; TRBD1 is a possible D gene (6 bases). Trimming removed 5 bases from V and 2 bases from J, with 15 bases in between. The CDR3 is made up of 15 amino acids. Germline V gene lookup returns CDR1 MNHNS and CDR2 SASEGT. CDR3 sequence reads: CASSPQQGRNYGYTF. DNA for the CDR3: TGTGCCAGCAGTCCCCAACAGGGAAGGAACTATGGCTACACCTTC.

This clone was seen ten or more times. The germline gene is not matched at one end of the junction; a read error may be the cause. As DNA, the CDR3 is TGCGCCGGCAGCCCCGGGACAGGGGGGACCTACGAGCAGTACTTC. As protein: CAGSPGTGGTYEQYF. The V and J genes are TRBV5-1 and TRBJ2-7, with TRBD1 matching over 11 bases. Germline CDR1 and CDR2: SGHRS and YFSETQ. The CDR3 has 15 amino acids.

The chain couples TRBV18 to TRBJ2-2, with TRBD1 matching over 7 bases. CDR1 is KGHSH, CDR2 LQKENI, per germline. Germline trimming cut 1 base from V and 6 bases from J; bases unmatched to any gene: 5. The CDR3 length is 15 residues. In DNA, the CDR3 is TGTGCCAGCTCACCACAGGGGGCGCTTGCCGGGGAGCTGTTTTTT. Its protein is CASSPQGALAGELFF.

This clone was picked up a small number of times. This chain uses TRBV12-3 or TRBV12-4 with TRBJ1-5, with D possibly being TRBD1 (5 bases). CDR3 length: 12 residues. V shed 6 bases and J shed 7 bases, with 10 bases lying between them. DNA for the CDR3: TGTGCCAGCAGGTCAGGGTTCCAGCCCCAGCATTTT. Protein product: CASRSGFQPQHF.

This clone rates as medium-sized. This chain joins TRBV27 and TRBJ1-6; TRBD1 aligns across 7 bases. The CDR3 consists of 14 residues. In germline, CDR1 is MNHEY, CDR2 SMNVEV (reference sequence). After removal of 9 bases from V and 4 bases from J, the junction contained 6 bases not matched to a gene. CDR3 loop: CASRDRRYNSPLHF. CDR3 bases: TGTGCCAGTCGGGACAGACGATATAATTCACCCCTCCACTTT.